The clone carrying this TCR beta chain has a count of ten or more. This specimen comes from a study of metastatic and nonmetastatic thyroid tumors. Study-wide context: Malignant thyroid and benign thyroid patients provided blood and tumor or nodule tissue whose repertoires were compared.

No treatment of any kind had been given to any patient before thyroid surgery. TCRdb re-analyzed the PCR reads through MiXCR. Found here are around 20,000 clones, more than 20% of them singletons; the top ten hold 71%. Germline V CDR1 and CDR2: DFQATT, SNEGSKA (reference sequence). This CDR3 comprises 15 residues. Trimming took 6 bases from V and 9 from J; bases not matched to a gene: 13. This chain uses TRBV20-1 with TRBJ2-1, with 11 positions matching TRBD2. The TCR originated in a male donor with papillary thyroid cancer or a benign thyroid nodule (not recorded which). Some clones in this sample may be carry-over from other donors' samples. The specimen was blood. CDR3 sequence reads: CSALAGGNLRGEQFF. In nucleotides, the CDR3 is TGCAGTGCGTTAGCGGGAGGGAATCTACGTGGTGAGCAGTTCTTC.